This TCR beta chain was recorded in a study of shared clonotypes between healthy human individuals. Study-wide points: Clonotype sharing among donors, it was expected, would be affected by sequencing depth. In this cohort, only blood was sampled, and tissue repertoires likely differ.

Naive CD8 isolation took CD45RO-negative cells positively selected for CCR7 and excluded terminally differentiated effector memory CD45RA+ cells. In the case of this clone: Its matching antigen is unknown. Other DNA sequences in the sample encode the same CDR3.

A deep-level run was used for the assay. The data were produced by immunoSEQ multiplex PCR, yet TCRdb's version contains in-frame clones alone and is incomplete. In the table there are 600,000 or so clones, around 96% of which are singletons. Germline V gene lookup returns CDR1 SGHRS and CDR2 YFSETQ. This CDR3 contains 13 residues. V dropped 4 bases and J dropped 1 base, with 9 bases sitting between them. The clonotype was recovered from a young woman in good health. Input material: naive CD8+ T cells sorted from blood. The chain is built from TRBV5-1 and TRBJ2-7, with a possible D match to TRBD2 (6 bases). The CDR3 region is CASSPAGSYEQYF. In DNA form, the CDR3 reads TGCGCCAGCAGCCCGGCGGGGTCCTACGAGCAGTACTTC.